The T cell receptor (beta chain) under discussion was sequenced for a study of PD-L1 blockade in urothelial cancer. About the research overall: Analyses were performed on blood at 3 weeks after treatment start (the second dose) and at 6 weeks. Specimens of blood held a median count of 141,255 T cells.

This CDR3 is 15 amino acids long. Losses at the gene ends were 4 bases for V and 3 bases for J; bases not matched to a gene: 3. CDR1 and CDR2 from the germline V gene are KGHSH and LQKENI. The data were produced by immunoSEQ multiplex PCR, yet TCRdb's version contains in-frame clones alone and is incomplete. The sample consists of more than 35,000 clones, 75% to 95% of them appearing once. The gene calls are TRBV18 and TRBJ1-5, with 10 bases that match TRBD1. The material was PBMCs, obtained around atezolizumab (anti-PD-L1) treatment. This TCR derives from a man between 65 and 85 years old with urothelial cancer. The CDR3 sequence: CASSRTGGDNQPQHF. CDR3 coding DNA: TGTGCCAGCTCACGGACAGGGGGAGACAATCAGCCCCAGCATTTT.